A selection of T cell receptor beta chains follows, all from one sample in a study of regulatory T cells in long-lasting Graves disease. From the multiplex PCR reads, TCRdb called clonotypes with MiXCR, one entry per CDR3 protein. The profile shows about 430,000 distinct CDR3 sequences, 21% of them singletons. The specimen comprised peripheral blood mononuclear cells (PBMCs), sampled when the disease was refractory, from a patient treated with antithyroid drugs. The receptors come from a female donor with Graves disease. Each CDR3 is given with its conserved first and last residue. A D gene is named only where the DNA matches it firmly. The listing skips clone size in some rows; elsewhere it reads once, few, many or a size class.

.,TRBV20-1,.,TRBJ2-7,CSARPPQVAASYEQYF,TGCAGTGCTAGACCCCCTCAGGTAGCTGCTTCCTACGAGCAGTACTTC
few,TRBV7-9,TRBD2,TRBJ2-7,CASSLSGTSINEQYF,TGTGCCAGCAGCTTATCCGGGACTAGCATCAACGAGCAGTACTTC
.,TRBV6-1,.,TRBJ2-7,CASSDRSDEQYF,TGTGCCAGCAGTGACCGGTCCGACGAGCAGTACTTC
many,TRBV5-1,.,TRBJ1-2,CASSLEENFNYGYTF,TGCGCCAGCAGCTTGGAGGAGAACTTTAACTATGGCTACACCTTC
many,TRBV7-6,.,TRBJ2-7,CASSLTGSSYEQYF,TGTGCCAGCAGCTTAACAGGCAGCTCCTACGAGCAGTACTTC
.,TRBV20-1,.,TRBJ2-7,CSARYGWGARSNEQYF,TGCAGTGCTAGATACGGTTGGGGAGCCCGCTCCAACGAGCAGTACTTC
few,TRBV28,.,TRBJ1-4,CASSQAGVVEKLFF,TGTGCCAGCAGCCAAGCAGGGGTGGTTGAAAAACTGTTTTTT
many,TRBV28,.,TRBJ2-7,CASSFEAPGYEQYF,TGTGCCAGCAGTTTCGAAGCACCGGGTTACGAGCAGTACTTC
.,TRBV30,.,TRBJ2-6,CAHSGTGANVLTF,TGTGCCCATTCAGGGACTGGGGCCAACGTCCTGACTTTC
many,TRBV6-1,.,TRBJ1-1,CASRVDGHTEAFF,TGTGCCAGCAGGGTGGACGGCCACACTGAAGCTTTCTTT
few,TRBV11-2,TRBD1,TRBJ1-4,CASSLKTGGYEKLFF,TGTGCCAGCAGCTTAAAAACAGGGGGGTATGAAAAACTGTTTTTT
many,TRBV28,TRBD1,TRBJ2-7,CASTESGTGGSYEQYF,TGTGCCAGCACCGAGTCCGGGACAGGGGGCTCCTACGAGCAGTACTTC
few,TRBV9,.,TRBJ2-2,CASSVATGTGELFF,TGTGCCAGCAGCGTAGCGACGGGAACCGGGGAGCTGTTTTTT
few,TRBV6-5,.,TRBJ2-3,CASSFGPYRDTDTQYF,TGTGCCAGCAGTTTTGGGCCCTACCGGGACACAGATACGCAGTATTTT
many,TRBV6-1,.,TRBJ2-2,CASSPEEGNTGELFF,TGTGCCAGCAGCCCTGAGGAGGGGAACACCGGGGAGCTGTTTTTT
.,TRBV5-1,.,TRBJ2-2,CASSLHRVGTGELFF,TGCGCCAGCAGCTTGCACAGGGTGGGAACCGGGGAGCTGTTTTTT
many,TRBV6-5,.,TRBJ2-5,CASSYSPASRETQYF,TGTGCCAGCAGTTACAGCCCGGCTTCTAGAGAGACCCAGTACTTC
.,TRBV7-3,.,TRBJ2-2,CASSLTNGYTGELFF,TGTGCCAGCAGCTTGACGAACGGATACACCGGGGAGCTGTTTTTT
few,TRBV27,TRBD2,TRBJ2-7,CASSFLAGEGYEQYF,TGTGCCAGCAGTTTCCTAGCGGGAGAGGGCTACGAGCAGTACTTC
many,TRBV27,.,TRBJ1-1,CASSPRQIMNTEAFF,TGTGCCAGCAGTCCCCGACAGATCATGAACACTGAAGCTTTCTTT
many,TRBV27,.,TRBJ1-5,CASSSIGGGYSNQPQHF,TGTGCCAGCAGTTCCATCGGGGGGGGTTATAGCAATCAGCCCCAGCATTTT
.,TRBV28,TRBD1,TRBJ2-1,CASSTGNPGQGRGSSYNEQFF,TGTGCCAGCAGTACGGGCAACCCGGGACAGGGAAGAGGGAGCTCCTACAATGAGCAGTTCTTC
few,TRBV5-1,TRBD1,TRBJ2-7,CASSTTSGDRAYEQYF,TGCGCCAGCAGCACGACTTCCGGGGACAGAGCCTACGAGCAGTACTTC
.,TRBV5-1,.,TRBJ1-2,CASSPGGSGANSDGYTF,TGCGCCAGCAGCCCCGGGGGGTCGGGGGCAAACTCGGATGGCTACACCTTC
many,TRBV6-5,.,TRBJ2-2,CASSYLWNTGELFF,TGTGCCAGCAGTTACCTTTGGAACACCGGGGAGCTGTTTTTT
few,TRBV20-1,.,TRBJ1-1,CSARGLGQGTEAFF,TGCAGTGCTAGAGGGCTGGGCCAGGGGACTGAAGCTTTCTTT
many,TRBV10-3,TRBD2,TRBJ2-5,CASKAGREGETQYF,TGTGCCAGCAAAGCGGGGCGGGAGGGGGAGACCCAGTACTTC